Detailed here is one TCR beta chain. This sample is part of a study of sequential checkpoint blockade in melanoma. Libraries were prepared by immunoSEQ multiplex PCR; TCRdb keeps only in-frame clonotypes and omits some of them. The sample yields under 40,000 clones, around nine tenths seen once. V shed 8 bases and J shed 4 bases, with 18 bases lying between them. This CDR3 has 14 residues. Germline lookup yields CDR1 LNHDA and CDR2 SQIVND (reference sequence). Treatment meaning: randomized to nivolumab then ipilimumab (arm A) or the reverse (arm B). The chain recombines TRBV19 with TRBJ2-7, with D tentatively TRBD2 (6 bases). The specimen was CD8+ T cells sorted from blood (inferred from file names), collected from a patient given nivolumab and ipilimumab in sequence. This TCR came from a human donor with melanoma. CDR3 in DNA: TGTGCCAGTCGCGGCGGGATCCCTTGGTACGAGCAGTACGTC. Amino acid sequence: CASRGGIPWYEQYV.